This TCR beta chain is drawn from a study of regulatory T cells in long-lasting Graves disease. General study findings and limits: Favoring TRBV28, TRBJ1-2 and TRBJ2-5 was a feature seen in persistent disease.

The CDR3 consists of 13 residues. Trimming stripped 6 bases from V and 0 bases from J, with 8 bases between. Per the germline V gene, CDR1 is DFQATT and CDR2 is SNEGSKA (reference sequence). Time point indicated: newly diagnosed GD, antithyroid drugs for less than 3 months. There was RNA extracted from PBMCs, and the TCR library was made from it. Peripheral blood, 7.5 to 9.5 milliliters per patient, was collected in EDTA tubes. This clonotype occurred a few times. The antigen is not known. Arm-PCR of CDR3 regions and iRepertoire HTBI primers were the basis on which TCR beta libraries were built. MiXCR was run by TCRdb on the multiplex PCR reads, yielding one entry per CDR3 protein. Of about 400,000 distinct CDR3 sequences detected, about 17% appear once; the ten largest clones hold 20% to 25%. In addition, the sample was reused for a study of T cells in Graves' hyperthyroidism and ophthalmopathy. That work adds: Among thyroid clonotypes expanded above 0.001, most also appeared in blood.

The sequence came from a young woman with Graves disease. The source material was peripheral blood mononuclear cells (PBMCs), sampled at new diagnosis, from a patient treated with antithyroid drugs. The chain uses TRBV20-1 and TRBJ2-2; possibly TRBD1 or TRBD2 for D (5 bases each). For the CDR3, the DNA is TGCAGTGCCCGGGGCACGAACACCGGGGAGCTGTTTTTT. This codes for CSARGTNTGELFF.